These 2 T cell receptor delta chains originate from one sample sequenced in a study of γδ T cells in repeated Plasmodium falciparum infection. Vgamma9/Vdelta2+ and Vdelta2-negative gammadelta T cells were flow-sorted from PBMC for bulk sequencing. TCRdb reran clone calling via CATT on the multiplex PCR reads. The data show approximately 90,000 delta-chain clones, over 0.9% seen once. Material: gamma-delta T cells from blood. These receptors came from a pool of human donors (malaria-infected and uninfected, not separated).

This clone was picked up many times. A far larger clone is only one base removed, so a read error is likely. This chain connects TRDV1 to TRDJ1; 10 positions match TRDD3. The CDR3 loop spans 24 amino acids. Germline assignment: CDR1 TSWWSYY and CDR2 QGS. CDR3 in DNA: TGTGCTCTTGGGGAATTTAGACCCCGCTATTACTGGGGGATGGAAGATTGGTACACCGATAGACTCATCTTT. It specifies CALGEFRPRYYWGMEDWYTDRLIF.

This clone occurred once. J is TRDJ1 and V is TRDV2, with 11 bases that match TRDD3. The J gene is not listed in TCRdb, so it was assigned here from a DNA match to germline. Germline V gene data show CDR1 as GEAIGNYY and CDR2 as EKD. The CDR3 is 17 residues long. V dropped 1 base and J dropped 0; count of bases not matched to a gene: 6. CDR3 coding DNA: TGTGCCTGTGACACTCTGGGGGATACTACTTACACCGATAAACTCATCTTT. Encoded protein: CACDTLGDTTYTDKLIF.